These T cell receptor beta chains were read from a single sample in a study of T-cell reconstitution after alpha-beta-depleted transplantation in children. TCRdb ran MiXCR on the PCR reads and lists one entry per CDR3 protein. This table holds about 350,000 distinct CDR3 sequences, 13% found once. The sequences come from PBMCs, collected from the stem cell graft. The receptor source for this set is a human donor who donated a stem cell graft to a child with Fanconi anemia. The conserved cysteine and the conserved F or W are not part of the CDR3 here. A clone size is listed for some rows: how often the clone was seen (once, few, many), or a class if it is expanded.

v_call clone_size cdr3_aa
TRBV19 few ASSMGDRGSEQY
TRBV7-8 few ASSRQGAWNTEAF
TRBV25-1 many ASTSSYNSPLH
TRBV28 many ASVDRGKQPQH
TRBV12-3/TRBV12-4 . ASSLQSAGSGNTIY
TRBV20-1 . SARDAAGDSYNEQF
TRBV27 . ASSFVVGTEAF
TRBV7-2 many ASSLGRRNIQY
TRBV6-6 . ASSYRRQGTQY
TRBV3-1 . ASSSLRESNEKLF
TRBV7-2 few ASSLGPRASPLH
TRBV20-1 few SALGRGGFNEQF
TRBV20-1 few SARVPPSSGANVLT
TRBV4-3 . ASSQASRLNSPLH
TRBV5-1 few ASSSLGPANTGELF
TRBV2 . ASSEAGEGEAF
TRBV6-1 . ASSGDRADYGYT
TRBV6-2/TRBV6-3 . AASGTRPSTDTQY
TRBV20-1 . SARDPRATDTQY
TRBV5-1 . ASSLDVGSSYNEQF
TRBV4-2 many ASSQEWGSPLH
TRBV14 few ASSQTAGGRTDTQY
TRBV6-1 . ASSEVRGVSTDTQY
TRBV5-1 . ASRTGTAYEQY
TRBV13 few ASSGLSGTAGNTIY
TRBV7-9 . ASSRTGITSGANVLT
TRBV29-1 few SVRAGGLTQY
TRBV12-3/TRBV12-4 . ASSLGVGKNYGYT
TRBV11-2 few ASSPALMASGNTIY
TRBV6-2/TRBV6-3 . ASSYYPGLRQETQY
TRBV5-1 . ASTQTGNTEAF
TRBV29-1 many SVEVTGQPASEAF
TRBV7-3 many ASSLAGGVGNEQF
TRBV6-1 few ASSPQGETGYT
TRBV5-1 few ASSGTGDRGRSITEAF
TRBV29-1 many SVEHRGTDTQY
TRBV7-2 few ASSLGTGFRYGYT
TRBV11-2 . ASSSALVTEAF
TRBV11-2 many ASRLKMAVGQRPNNEQF
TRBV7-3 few ASSLNGGANEQF
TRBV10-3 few AISARQGEGEKLF
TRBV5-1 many ASGLVTSGGETQY
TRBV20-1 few SARMETRGYT
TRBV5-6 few ASSLAITRTPYEQY
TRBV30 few AWSVAGPGAVGYT
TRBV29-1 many SVGIGTEAF
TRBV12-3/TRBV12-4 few ASSSYRGRDGELF
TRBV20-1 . SARPFILAGGPLSTDTQY
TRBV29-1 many SVEERGPYNEQF
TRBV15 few ATSRDPSLALAKNIQY
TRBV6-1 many ASSPTFRDEQY
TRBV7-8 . ASSEQGAANYGYT
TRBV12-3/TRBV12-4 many ASSLYRPDEQY